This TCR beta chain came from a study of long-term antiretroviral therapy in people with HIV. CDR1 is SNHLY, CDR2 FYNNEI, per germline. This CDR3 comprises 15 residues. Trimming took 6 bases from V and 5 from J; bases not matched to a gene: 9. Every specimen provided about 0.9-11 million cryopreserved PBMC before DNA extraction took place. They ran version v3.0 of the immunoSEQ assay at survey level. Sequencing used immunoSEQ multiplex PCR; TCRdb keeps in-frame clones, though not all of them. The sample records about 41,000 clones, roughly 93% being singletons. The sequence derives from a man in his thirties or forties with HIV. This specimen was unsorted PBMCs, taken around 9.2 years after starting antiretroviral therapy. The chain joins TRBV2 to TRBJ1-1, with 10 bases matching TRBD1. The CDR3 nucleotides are TGTGCCAGCAGGGACGCGACAGGGGGCGAAACTGAAGCTTTCTTT. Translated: CASRDATGGETEAFF.